This section outlines one TCR beta chain sequence together with its context. The sample is drawn from a study of blood T cell repertoires in COVID-19. Study-wide background: The United States, Italy and Spain supplied acute and convalescent COVID-19 samples. Sources were T cells, B-cell-depleted T cells, or PBMCs; the material itself was cDNA or gDNA.

Authors' processing steps: Reference gene primer amplification gave nucleated cell count estimates. Using immunoSEQ multiplex PCR, the repertoire was profiled, and TCRdb retains in-frame clones only, with some absent. The DNA gave D and trimming, while V, J and clone size come from that table. The table shows more than 200,000 clones, with roughly 80% occurring only once. The specimen sequenced was peripheral blood. The TCR comes from a man aged 55 to 69 with acute or convalescent COVID-19.

CDR3 DNA sequence: TGTGCCAGCAGCGAGGTACCGGGACTAGCGGGGAGCTCCTACAATGAGCAGTTCTTC. This sequence encodes CASSEVPGLAGSSYNEQFF. The chain uses TRBV7-9 and TRBJ2-1; TRBD2 aligns across 13 bases. This CDR3 has 19 residues. The V and J ends lost 5 bases and 0 bases, in that order; junction bases with no gene match: 10. The germline gives CDR1 SEHNR, CDR2 FQNEAQ (reference sequence).